The 5 T cell receptor beta chains reported below all come from one sample, sequenced in a study of shared clonotypes between healthy human individuals. The naive CD8 population came from CD45RO-negative cells selected for CCR7, without terminally differentiated effector memory CD45RA+ cells. The table came from immunoSEQ multiplex PCR; TCRdb's copy has only in-frame clones and leaves some out. The sample carries nearly 2 million clones, around 96% recorded once. What was sequenced was naive CD8+ T cells sorted from blood. All receptors derive from a man younger than 35 in good health.

This clone was counted once. This chain connects TRBV19 to TRBJ2-5; D might be TRBD1 (5 bases). The germline V gene has CDR1 LNHDA and CDR2 SQIVND (reference sequence). This CDR3 region has 14 residues. The germline V and J ends were trimmed by 3 bases and 5 bases, with 13 bases remaining between them. CDR3 nucleotide sequence: TGTGCCAGTAGTATCGTGTCAGGGTGGGAGACCCAGTACTTC. Encoded protein: CASSIVSGWETQYF.

Turning to this clone: A much larger clone lies a single base off, so this may be a read error. The sample contains more than one DNA sequence encoding this CDR3. The chain employs TRBV11-3 and TRBJ2-7; unclear D gene. CDR3 size: 13 residues. The germline V gene has CDR1 SGHNT and CDR2 YENEEA. V dropped 1 base and J dropped 0 bases, with 4 bases sitting between them. CDR3 amino acids: CASSLGSSYEQYF. CDR3 sequence (DNA): TGTGCCAGCAGCTTAGGGAGCTCCTACGAGCAGTACTTC.

The V and J genes are TRBV27 and TRBJ2-3; D could derive from TRBD1 or TRBD2 (5 bases each). CDR3 length: 17 amino acids. Per germline, CDR1 MNHEY and CDR2 SMNVEV (reference sequence). V dropped 8 bases and J dropped 1 base, with 22 bases sitting between them. CDR3 loop: CASCSRDGRICTDTQYF. The DNA of the CDR3 is TGTGCCAGCTGCTCACGGGACGGCAGGATTTGCACAGATACGCAGTATTTT.

This chain links TRBV10-1 with TRBJ2-3; 11 nucleotides agree with TRBD2. The CDR3 extends over 16 amino acids. Germline V gene sequence: CDR1 WNHNN, CDR2 SYGVQD (reference sequence). V lost 3 bases and J lost 6; bases outside the gene matches: 8. The CDR3 DNA reads as TGCGCCAGCAGTGATTCGACTAGCGGGGATAAGGATACGCAGTATTTT. Translated, it gives CASSDSTSGDKDTQYF.

This clone was seen a single time. V and J are TRBV28 and TRBJ1-5, with D unresolved. Germline CDR1 and CDR2: MDHEN and SYDVKM. V was shortened by 7 bases and J by 1 base, with 8 bases between the two germline ends. This CDR3 has 13 amino acids. The CDR3 loop reads CASTPGSNQPQHF. In nucleotides, the CDR3 is TGTGCCAGCACCCCAGGAAGCAATCAGCCCCAGCATTTT.